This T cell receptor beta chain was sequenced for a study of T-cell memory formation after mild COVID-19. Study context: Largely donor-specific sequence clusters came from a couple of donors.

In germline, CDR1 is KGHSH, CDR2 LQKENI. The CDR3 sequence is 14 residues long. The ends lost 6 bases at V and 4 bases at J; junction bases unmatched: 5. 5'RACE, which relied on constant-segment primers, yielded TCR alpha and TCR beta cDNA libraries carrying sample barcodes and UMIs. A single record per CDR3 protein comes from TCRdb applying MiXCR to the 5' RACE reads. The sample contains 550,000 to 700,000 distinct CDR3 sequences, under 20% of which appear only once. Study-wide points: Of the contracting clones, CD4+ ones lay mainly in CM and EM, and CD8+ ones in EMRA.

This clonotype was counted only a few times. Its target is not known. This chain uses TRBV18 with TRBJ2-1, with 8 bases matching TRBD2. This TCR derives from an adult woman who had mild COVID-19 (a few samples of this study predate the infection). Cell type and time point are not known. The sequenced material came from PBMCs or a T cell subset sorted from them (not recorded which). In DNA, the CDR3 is TGTGCCAGCTCCCTCCAGCGGGAGTACAATGAGCAGTTCTTC. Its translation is CASSLQREYNEQFF.